The rows below give T cell receptor beta chains drawn from one sample of a study of shared clonotypes between healthy human individuals. Clones were sequenced by immunoSEQ multiplex PCR, and TCRdb holds only the in-frame ones, with some missing. This table has approximately 1.5 million clones, about 98.5% appearing once. The specimen was naive CD4+ T cells sorted from blood. The receptors stem from a man in his thirties or forties in good health. The conserved cysteine and the conserved F or W are not part of the CDR3 here. The D gene is left open where the match is weak.

D,V,CDR3
.,TRBV11-3,ASSLAGIYNEQF
TRBD2,TRBV7-2,ASSLVSSGMNEQF
TRBD2,TRBV7-8,ASRGLGLYEQY
TRBD2,TRBV11-2,ASSLSTGGPTDTQY
TRBD2,TRBV5-4,ASGSGGKRTTYEQY
.,TRBV27,ASSSLAIGGHGYT
TRBD1,TRBV29-1,SVLGQMDEKLF
TRBD1,TRBV18,ASSPSGTGGYIQY
.,TRBV2,ASSGQTIYGYT
.,TRBV30,AWTSKASNRGYT
TRBD1,TRBV5-1,ASSLAGTGNNEQF
TRBD1,TRBV19,ASASRTGGAGDTQY
TRBD2,TRBV27,ASSQTSGWKTQF
TRBD2,TRBV5-1,ASYPGAGGYNEQF
TRBD2,TRBV7-2,ASSLAGGGRWDEQF
.,TRBV7-9,ASSYHGGTEAF
TRBD2,TRBV18,ASSPGGGDYEQY
.,TRBV29-1,SVEWVVGNTIY
TRBD1,TRBV9,ASSVVGQTANTGELF
.,TRBV11-2,ASTSRGALRNTIY
TRBD2,TRBV7-2,ASSFYGTSGARETQY
.,TRBV7-9,ASSPWGALFYGYT
TRBD1,TRBV28,ASSHPPGTARMNTEAF
.,TRBV20-1,RARRAAEAF
TRBD2,TRBV18,ASSRDWPGLVAGEQF
TRBD2,TRBV7-6,ASSRPIFGTSIIDEQF
TRBD2,TRBV6-1,ASCPGLSSYEQY
TRBD1,TRBV18,ASSPLRGTVNTEAF
TRBD2,TRBV7-7,ASSLGASGSNEQF
.,TRBV2,ASSGGDQETQY
TRBD2,TRBV11-2,ASSLVRGEGETQY